This passage covers 20 T cell receptor beta chains from one sample sequenced in a study of blood T cell repertoires in COVID-19. Sequenced by immunoSEQ multiplex PCR; TCRdb stores in-frame clones only, minus some. The sample shows roughly 250,000 clones, about 76% of them seen only once. The sequenced sample was peripheral blood. All receptors come from a woman aged 60-70 years with active or convalescent COVID-19.

This clone was seen a single time. V gene TRBV5-5 combines with J gene TRBJ1-1; 9 nucleotides match TRBD1. V gave up 0 bases and J gave up 6 bases; unmatched junction bases: 9. Germline-derived CDR1 and CDR2 are SGHKS and YYEKEE (reference sequence). CDR3 length equals 16 residues. The CDR3 is CASSLEDRGEGAEAFF. The CDR3 DNA sequence: TGTGCCAGCAGCTTGGAAGACAGGGGGGAAGGGGCTGAAGCTTTCTTT.

This chain uses TRBV5-6 with TRBJ2-7; possibly TRBD1 for D (5 bases). The germline gives CDR1 SGHDT, CDR2 YYEEEE. V was trimmed by 2 bases and J by 3 bases, leaving 15 bases between them. The CDR3 has 15 amino acids. CDR3 sequence: CASSFLTGMIYEQYF. The CDR3 nucleotides are TGTGCCAGCAGCTTCTTAACAGGAATGATCTACGAGCAGTACTTC.

This clone appeared once. The genes are TRBV27 and TRBJ2-3; 9 nucleotides match TRBD2. The CDR3 spans 17 residues. Germline V gene data show CDR1 as MNHEY and CDR2 as SMNVEV (reference sequence). After removal of 4 bases from V and 4 bases from J, the junction contained 12 bases not matched to a gene. The CDR3 DNA follows: TGTGCCAGCAGTTCATGGGGCGGGGGGGCCAGGGCAGATACGCAGTATTTT. It encodes CASSSWGGGARADTQYF.

V and J are TRBV19 and TRBJ2-5, with TRBD2 matching 9 bases. Germline CDR1 reads LNHDA; CDR2 reads SQIVND (reference sequence). The CDR3 has 14 amino acids. The junction had 2 bases not matched to a gene; V was cut back by 4 bases and J by 2 bases. CDR3 region: CASSKTSGQETQYF. The CDR3 DNA is TGTGCCAGTAGTAAAACTAGCGGGCAAGAGACCCAGTACTTC.

V usage is TRBV19 and J usage is TRBJ2-1; 15 bases agree with TRBD2. The CDR3 extends over 20 amino acids. The germline CDR1 and CDR2 sequences are LNHDA and SQIVND (reference sequence). The ends lost 5 bases at V and 0 bases at J; junction bases unmatched: 11. The CDR3 loop is CASSPRGLAGGTSSYNEQFF. The CDR3 nucleotides read TGTGCCAGTAGTCCGCGGGGACTAGCGGGGGGAACTAGCTCCTACAATGAGCAGTTCTTC. Complete variable domain (other parts from reference TRBV19 and TRBJ2-1): DGGITQSPKYLFRKEGQNVTLSCEQNLNHDAMYWYRQDPGQGLRLIYYSQIVNDFQKGDIAEGYSVSREKKESFPLTVTSAQKNPTAFYLCASSPRGLAGGTSSYNEQFFGPGTRLTVL.

The V and J genes are TRBV24-1 and TRBJ2-3; D is uncertain. This CDR3 comprises 17 residues. Deletions cut 0 bases from V and 0 bases from J, with 12 bases between. Germline CDR1 KGHDR, CDR2 SFDVKD. CDR3 nucleotide sequence: TGTGCCACCAGTGATTTGCGATTTTCCAGGAGCACAGATACGCAGTATTTT. Amino acids: CATSDLRFSRSTDTQYF.

The rearrangement uses TRBV11-2 and TRBJ2-5; D ambiguous. Trimming removed 5 bases from V and 10 bases from J, with 14 bases in between. The CDR3 is 12 amino acids. Germline V gene data show CDR1 as SGHAT and CDR2 as FQNNGV. CDR3 in amino acids: CASSPARPLQYF. The CDR3 coding sequence is TGTGCCAGCAGCCCCGCCAGGCCCCTCCAGTACTTC.

The chain has TRBV7-2 and TRBJ2-7, with D possibly TRBD2 on 7 matching bases. This CDR3 has 15 residues. CDR1 SGHTA and CDR2 FQGNSA come from the germline V gene. The ends were cut back, 4 bases at V and 2 bases at J, with 15 bases in the middle. The CDR3 sequence: CASSSGGGAPYEQYF. The CDR3 nucleotides read TGTGCCAGCAGCTCCGGAGGGGGGGCCCCCTACGAGCAGTACTTC.

This clone came up a few times. The chain recombines TRBV7-2 with TRBJ2-7; D ambiguous. The CDR3 loop spans 12 amino acids. Germline loops: CDR1 SGHTA, CDR2 FQGNSA. V was trimmed by 3 bases and J by 0 bases, leaving 3 bases between them. This CDR3 reads CASSFFSYEQYF. The CDR3, as DNA: TGTGCCAGCAGCTTCTTCTCCTACGAGCAGTACTTC.

The V and J genes are TRBV4-2 and TRBJ2-2, with 9 bases lining up with TRBD2. CDR3 length: 19 amino acids. The V segment lost 0 bases and the J segment 3 bases; nucleotides outside the gene matches: 11. CDR1 is LGHNA, CDR2 YNFKEQ, per germline. The CDR3 DNA follows: TGTGCCAGCAGCCAAGATCTAATGTATGTAGCGGGAGACACCGGGGAGCTGTTTTTT. Amino acid sequence: CASSQDLMYVAGDTGELFF.

The V call is TRBV6-5, the J call TRBJ1-5; D is perhaps TRBD1 (6 bases). CDR3 length equals 15 residues. V shed 6 bases and J shed 3 bases, with 15 bases lying between them. Germline CDR1 is MNHEY and CDR2 is SVGAGI. CDR3: CASRLDRIPNQPQHF. In DNA, the CDR3 is TGTGCCAGCAGATTAGACAGGATACCCAATCAGCCCCAGCATTTT.

Comment on this clone: This sample includes further DNA sequences coding for the same CDR3. This sequence joins TRBV3-1 (or the pseudogene TRBV3-2) and TRBJ1-2; TRBD1 agrees at 7 bases. CDR3 length equals 13 residues. Unmatched junction bases numbered 4, after V lost 1 base and J lost 8 bases. Germline CDR1 is LGHDT and CDR2 is YNNKEL (reference sequence). The CDR3 protein is CASSQGGGTGYTF. As DNA, the CDR3 is TGTGCCAGCAGCCAAGGAGGGGGCACGGGCTACACCTTC.

The CDR3 loop reads CASSQANQPQHF. CDR3 nucleotide sequence: TGTGCCAGTAGTCAAGCCAATCAGCCCCAGCATTTT. This rearrangement joins TRBV19 to TRBJ1-5; no reliable D call. This CDR3 region has 12 residues. V lost 5 bases and J lost 3, with 5 bases in between. CDR1 and CDR2 (germline): LNHDA, SQIVND (reference sequence).

The chain joins TRBV15 to TRBJ1-2, with 8 bases that match TRBD1. The length of the CDR3 is 15 residues. J was trimmed by 3 bases and V by 4 bases; bases with no gene match: 7. Germline CDR1 and CDR2: LNHNV and YYDKDF (reference sequence). The CDR3 coding sequence is TGTGCCACCAGCACTGAGGACAGGGCGTACTATGGCTACACCTTC. Translating it yields CATSTEDRAYYGYTF. The complete variable domain, with remaining parts taken from reference TRBV15 and TRBJ1-2, reads DAMVIQNPRYQVTQFGKPVTLSCSQTLNHNVMYWYQQKSSQAPKLLFHYYDKDFNNEADTPDNFQSRRPNTSFCFLDIRSPGLGDTAMYLCATSTEDRAYYGYTFGSGTRLTVV.

The J gene is TRBJ1-2, the V gene TRBV18; D gene uncertain. Germline CDR1 reads KGHSH; CDR2 reads LQKENI. The V and J ends lost 3 bases and 4 bases respectively, with 12 bases between them. This CDR3 region has 14 residues. The CDR3 coding sequence is TGTGCCAGCTCACCTGCGACGGGTAGCTATGGCTACACCTTC. Translated: CASSPATGSYGYTF.

This chain connects TRBV29-1 to TRBJ1-4, with TRBD1 as a possible D gene (6 bases). The CDR3 has 14 residues. Germline V gene data show CDR1 as SQVTM and CDR2 as ANQGSEA. Trimming cost V 5 bases and J 0 bases, with 10 bases left between them. CDR3 DNA: TGCAGCGTTAAGGGGGATGCAACTAATGAAAAACTGTTTTTT. Its protein product is CSVKGDATNEKLFF. The full variable domain, completed using reference TRBV29-1 and TRBJ1-4, is SAVISQKPSRDICQRGTSLTIQCQVDSQVTMMFWYRQQPGQSLTLIATANQGSEATYESGFVIDKFPISRPNLTFSTLTVSNMSPEDSSIYLCSVKGDATNEKLFFGSGTQLSVL.

The chain recombines TRBV11-2 with TRBJ1-2; 9 nucleotides line up with TRBD1. The CDR3 is made up of 14 amino acids. V shed 5 bases, J shed 3 bases, and the junction held 4 bases outside the gene matches. Germline V gene lookup returns CDR1 SGHAT and CDR2 FQNNGV. The CDR3 bases are TGTGCCAGCAGCCTACGGGACAGGGACTATGGCTACACCTTC. Amino acid sequence: CASSLRDRDYGYTF.

The genes are TRBV7-2 and TRBJ2-7; D is perhaps TRBD1 (5 bases). V was trimmed by 6 bases and J by 2 bases, leaving 11 bases between them. The CDR3 extends over 13 amino acids. CDR1 is SGHTA, CDR2 FQGNSA, per germline. The chain's CDR3 is CASRGAVTYEQYF. CDR3 coding DNA: TGTGCCAGCAGAGGGGCAGTTACCTACGAGCAGTACTTC.

The CDR3 is CASHPTGTYGYTF. In DNA, the CDR3 is TGTGCCAGCCACCCGACAGGTACCTATGGCTACACCTTC. V gene TRBV27 combines with J gene TRBJ1-2, with TRBD1 as a possible D gene (6 bases). This CDR3 region has 13 residues. With 8 bases removed from V and 4 bases from J, the gap between germline ends came to 14 bases. Germline loops: CDR1 MNHEY, CDR2 SMNVEV (reference sequence).

The rearrangement links TRBV4-1 to TRBJ1-2; D may be TRBD1 (5 bases). CDR3 size: 15 residues. V was cut by 4 bases and J by 2 bases, with 14 bases left in between. Per the germline V gene, CDR1 is MGHRA and CDR2 is YSYEKL. CDR3 residues: CASSPYRDSNYGYTF. CDR3 DNA sequence: TGCGCCAGCAGCCCCTACCGGGACTCCAACTATGGCTACACCTTC.